The 16 T cell receptor beta chains in this list originate from one sample, sequenced in a study of cytomegalovirus exposure and HLA in healthy donors. PCR amplification relied on 60 Vbeta primers (plus 13 Jbeta primers). Measured with immunoSEQ multiplex PCR; TCRdb has only the in-frame clones, and not every one. The sample comprises more than 95,000 clones, over 60% of which are singletons, and just under 2% rests with the top ten. Sequenced input: PBMCs. The receptors shown here come from a man aged 50-59 years in good health and CMV-seronegative.

The table lists this clone with a count of one. V usage is TRBV5-5 and J usage is TRBJ2-7; a possible D gene is TRBD1 (6 bases). V shed 0 bases and J shed 4 bases, with 14 bases lying between them. The CDR3 length is 15 residues. CDR1 and CDR2 (germline): SGHKS, YYEKEE (reference sequence). The CDR3 protein is CASSLEQGTLYEQYF. The CDR3, as DNA: TGTGCCAGCAGCTTGGAGCAGGGGACGCTTTACGAGCAGTACTTC.

J is TRBJ2-4 and V is TRBV4-3; possibly TRBD1 for D (6 bases). Germline CDR1 is LGHNA and CDR2 is YSLEER. Trimming removed 5 bases from V and 6 bases from J, with 17 bases in between. The CDR3 has 15 amino acids. The CDR3 bases are TGCGCCAGCAGCTGGGCATTACAGGGCGGAAACATTCAGTACTTC. This gives the protein CASSWALQGGNIQYF.

V and J are TRBV5-4 and TRBJ1-4, with D possibly TRBD1 on 5 matching bases. The CDR3 length is 12 residues. The V end was cut by 2 bases, the J end by 7 bases, with 6 bases between. CDR1 and CDR2 from the germline V gene are SGHNT and YYREEE (reference sequence). The CDR3 DNA follows: TGTGCCAGCAGCTTTAGGGGTGAAAAACTGTTTTTT. Protein sequence: CASSFRGEKLFF.

This clone was detected a few times. V gene TRBV6-4 combines with J gene TRBJ1-1; no clear D gene. This CDR3 is built from 13 residues. Germline V gene data show CDR1 as MRHNA and CDR2 as SNTAGT. With 4 bases removed from V and 1 base from J, the gap between germline ends came to 7 bases. The CDR3 DNA reads as TGTGCCAGCAGTGCACAGAGGAACACTGAAGCTTTCTTT. Translation gives CASSAQRNTEAFF.

This clone was observed a few times. This chain links TRBV6-6 with TRBJ2-5, with 13 bases lining up with TRBD2. After removal of 7 bases from V and 10 bases from J, the junction contained 9 bases not matched to a gene. There are 14 residues in the CDR3. Looked up from germline, CDR1 is MNHNY and CDR2 is SVGAGI (reference sequence). The CDR3 loop is CASTLTSGGLFQYF. The CDR3 nucleotides read TGTGCCAGCACCCTGACTAGCGGGGGGTTGTTCCAGTACTTC.

The chain is built from TRBV7-8 and TRBJ2-4; 10 nucleotides align to TRBD2. Germline trimming cut 2 bases from V and 7 bases from J; bases unmatched to any gene: 5. Looked up from germline, CDR1 is SGHVS and CDR2 is FQNEAQ. The length of the CDR3 is 15 residues. Here the CDR3 reads CASSLYQREGNIQYF. CDR3 sequence (DNA): TGTGCCAGCAGCTTATATCAGCGGGAGGGGAACATTCAGTACTTC.

The rearrangement uses TRBV18 and TRBJ2-3; 7 positions agree with TRBD2. V gave up 2 bases and J gave up 1 base; unmatched junction bases: 3. The CDR3 totals 15 residues. The V gene's germline CDR1 is KGHSH and CDR2 LQKENI. CDR3 DNA sequence: TGTGCCAGCTCACCAAGCCTAGCGGGCACAGATACGCAGTATTTT. Amino acid sequence: CASSPSLAGTDTQYF.

The chain recombines TRBV7-9 with TRBJ1-1; unclear D gene. This CDR3 is built from 14 residues. Trimming removed 2 bases at V and 0 bases at J, with 7 bases between. In germline, CDR1 is SEHNR, CDR2 FQNEAQ (reference sequence). The CDR3 sequence: CASSLHSLNTEAFF. The DNA of the CDR3 is TGTGCCAGCAGCTTACACAGTCTGAACACTGAAGCTTTCTTT. Full variable domain (outside the CDR3, taken from reference TRBV7-9 and TRBJ1-1): DTGVSQNPRHKITKRGQNVTFRCDPISEHNRLYWYRQTLGQGPEFLTYFQNEAQLEKSRLLSDRFSAERPKGSFSTLEIQRTEQGDSAMYLCASSLHSLNTEAFFGQGTRLTVV.

This clone was found once. The chain couples TRBV25-1 to TRBJ1-1; 7 nucleotides line up with TRBD1. CDR1 is MGHDK and CDR2 is SYGVNS in the germline V gene. The J segment lost 11 bases and the V segment lost 5 bases, leaving 14 bases of the junction unmatched. The length of the CDR3 is 14 residues. This CDR3 reads CASSPRTGPHGAFF. The CDR3 DNA sequence: TGTGCCAGCAGTCCACGGACAGGCCCTCACGGGGCTTTCTTT.

The chain couples TRBV4-3 to TRBJ1-2, with 10 positions matching TRBD1. The CDR3 loop spans 15 amino acids. Germline V gene data show CDR1 as LGHNA and CDR2 as YSLEER. J was trimmed by 6 bases and V by 0 bases; bases with no gene match: 4. The CDR3 nucleotides are TGCGCCAGCAGCCAAGATCAGGGGACAGGGGATGGCTACACCTTC. This sequence encodes CASSQDQGTGDGYTF.

CDR3: CASSSGLARGVADTQYF. For the CDR3, the DNA is TGTGCCAGCAGCTCGGGACTAGCAAGGGGGGTTGCAGATACGCAGTATTTT. V usage is TRBV11-3 and J usage is TRBJ2-3; 9 nucleotides match TRBD2. Germline V gene data show CDR1 as SGHNT and CDR2 as YENEEA. V lost 4 bases and J lost 4; bases outside the gene matches: 12. The length of the CDR3 is 17 residues.

This clone occurred once. The rearrangement uses TRBV7-8 and TRBJ2-5, with 7 positions matching TRBD2. CDR3 length: 16 residues. CDR1 and CDR2 (germline): SGHVS, FQNEAQ. J was trimmed by 4 bases and V by 0 bases; bases with no gene match: 8. CDR3: CASSLARGGGRETQYF. DNA for the CDR3: TGTGCCAGCAGCTTAGCGCGCGGCGGGGGACGAGAGACCCAGTACTTC.

This rearrangement joins TRBV19 to TRBJ2-3, with 10 bases lining up with TRBD1. The CDR3 has 14 amino acids. With 5 bases clipped from V and 6 bases from J, the junction kept 5 bases outside the gene matches. Per germline, CDR1 LNHDA and CDR2 SQIVND (reference sequence). CDR3 in amino acids: CASSLLDRGDTQYF. The CDR3 bases are TGTGCCAGTAGTCTCCTGGACAGGGGGGATACGCAGTATTTT. The entire variable domain, with the rest obtained from reference TRBV19 and TRBJ2-3, is as follows: DGGITQSPKYLFRKEGQNVTLSCEQNLNHDAMYWYRQDPGQGLRLIYYSQIVNDFQKGDIAEGYSVSREKKESFPLTVTSAQKNPTAFYLCASSLLDRGDTQYFGPGTRLTVL.

About this clone itself: One junction end disagrees with the germline gene, perhaps due to a read error. The rearrangement uses TRBV7-9 and TRBJ1-6; perhaps TRBD1 as D (6 bases). The germline CDR1 and CDR2 sequences are SEHNR and FQNEAQ (reference sequence). The CDR3 loop spans 15 amino acids. CDR3 bases: TGTTCCAGCAGCTTAGCGGGACAATATAATTCACCCCTCCACTTT. Translating gives CSSSLAGQYNSPLHF.

The chain uses TRBV28 and TRBJ1-2, with 8 bases aligning to TRBD1. Germline trimming cut 9 bases from V and 8 bases from J; bases unmatched to any gene: 8. Germline CDR1 reads MDHEN; CDR2 reads SYDVKM. The CDR3 has 12 amino acids. For the CDR3, the DNA is TGTGCCAGGTGGGACAGGTTTCTAGGCTACACCTTC. Protein: CARWDRFLGYTF.

The chain combines TRBV5-4 with TRBJ1-5; unclear D gene. V lost 1 base and J 1 base, leaving 6 bases between the germline ends. The germline CDR1 and CDR2 sequences are SGHNT and YYREEE (reference sequence). The CDR3 totals 14 residues. The CDR3 sequence is CASSLRESNQPQHF. CDR3 DNA sequence: TGTGCCAGCAGCTTGCGGGAAAGCAATCAGCCCCAGCATTTT.